The source of this TCR beta chain is a study of shared clonotypes between healthy human individuals (TCRdb year 2020). Regarding the complete study: The cohort comprised a couple of women and a few men aged 18 to 49 years. Per donor, three plates each were used for CD4 naive and CD4 memory, two for CD8 naive, and one for CD8 memory. The study deeply sequenced blood TCR repertoires of about 5 healthy adults to estimate repertoire size and the extent of clonotype sharing between individuals. Different laboratories and diverse techniques were used to prepare libraries and sequence TCR repertoires, to increase sequencing depth and limit assay-specific biases. Leukapheresis yielded between about 0.94 and 10 billion PBMCs per donor. The full study reports these points: Estimated clonotype richness was generally larger for naive than for memory subsets. Clonotypes shared by all four sorted-subset donors showed higher generation probabilities than non-shared clonotypes. Even with the large sequencing depth, rarefaction of the sorted-subset datasets indicated that sequencing was incomplete. The genetic and exposure-history diversity represented was limited by the small number of donors. When four donors were compared, the shared fraction of clonotypes was 5% to 6.5% for naive CD4, around 3.6% for naive CD8, 2.3% for memory CD4, and less than 0.5% for memory CD8. Based on pairwise subsampling, the degree of clonotype sharing among donors was expected to be affected by sequencing depth. Sampling was restricted to blood, and TCR repertoires in tissue are likely to differ from TCR repertoires in blood.

Regarding this clone: Its antigen has not been determined. No much larger clonotype is one base removed from it; base qualities were not supplied.

Using the deep immunoSEQ assay, TCR CDR3 regions were amplified from genomic DNA by multiplex PCR. For each cell subset, the extracted genomic DNA was distributed evenly across all wells of several immunoSEQ 96-well plates, and each plate served as one replicate. For sorted subsets, each replicate PCR was loaded with 200 ng genomic DNA, equivalent to 25,000 to 30,000 T cell genomes. The purified libraries were quantified using a Qubit 3.0 fluorometer, sized with a Bioanalyzer 2100, and then quantified again using the KAPA Library Quantification kit. Every immunoSEQ 96-well plate was sequenced on a separate single-read 150-cycle Illumina NextSeq 550 flow cell. The source study handled its data this way. The immunoSEQ output contained only junctional sequences without quality scores, so filtering could not match that applied to full-length reads. To assign V/J genes and CDR3, sequences were annotated using PyIR, a Python wrapper for IgBLAST v1.9, with IMGT germline references. Reads were filtered out if the reads had weak V/J assignments (E-value above 1e-6), no CDR3, stop codons, out-of-frame junctions, or ambiguous translated residues. V3J clonotypes were defined as sequences sharing the same inferred V gene, J gene, and CDR3 amino acid sequence. To compute the percentage overlap between repertoires, the number of shared unique clonotypes was divided by the size of the smaller repertoire. RTK rarefaction, the Chao1 estimator, and Recon v2.1 estimates of unobserved clonotypes were used to assess repertoire richness. Generation probabilities for all TCRbeta clonotypes obtained by the gDNA method from several donors were computed using OLGA. The clones in this table, taken by TCRdb from immuneACCESS, are in-frame only. Not every clone is retained; where verified, under half of the shortfall comes from an unresolved V gene, and the cause of the rest is unknown. V and J calls plus clone size are reproduced from that table; the DNA served to infer D and trimming. Here the sample has about 820,000 clones; 80% to 95% occur a single time. The ten largest clones capture about 24% of the sample.

CD8 naive samples were obtained by positive selection for CCR7 among CD45RO-negative cells, yielding a CD45RA+CCR7+ population from which TemRA cells were excluded. Donors were healthy HIV-negative adults with no recently reported acute infections or vaccinations. Only Caucasian adults living in Nashville, Tennessee, USA were represented among the donors. Blood was collected by leukapheresis, and PBMCs were isolated by Ficoll-Histopaque density gradient centrifugation and then cryopreserved in liquid nitrogen vapor phase. Analytical flow cytometry was used to check the purity and quantity of each magnetically sorted T cell population. Each sorted fraction had its genomic DNA isolated and then quantified by UV absorbance on a Nanodrop 2000c. CDR1 and CDR2 were assigned from the germline V gene as KGHSH and LQKENI. V loses 0 bases at its end and J loses 0 bases; junction bases beyond the gene matches: 8. There are 18 amino acids in the CDR3, from cysteine to phenylalanine inclusive. The DNA shown is the 54-base CDR3, in frame from base 1.

Sample: naive CD8+ T cells sorted from blood. In light of the paper, this sample's cell subset or site label describes: CD45RA+CCR7+. Recombination joined TRBV18 with TRBJ2-3; the central 8 bases match TRBD2. The sequence came from a man between 25 and 39 years old in good health. The bases read TGTGCCAGCTCACCACCGTTTCGGGAGGGCCCGAGCACAGATACGCAGTATTTT. This encodes CASSPPFREGPSTDTQYF.